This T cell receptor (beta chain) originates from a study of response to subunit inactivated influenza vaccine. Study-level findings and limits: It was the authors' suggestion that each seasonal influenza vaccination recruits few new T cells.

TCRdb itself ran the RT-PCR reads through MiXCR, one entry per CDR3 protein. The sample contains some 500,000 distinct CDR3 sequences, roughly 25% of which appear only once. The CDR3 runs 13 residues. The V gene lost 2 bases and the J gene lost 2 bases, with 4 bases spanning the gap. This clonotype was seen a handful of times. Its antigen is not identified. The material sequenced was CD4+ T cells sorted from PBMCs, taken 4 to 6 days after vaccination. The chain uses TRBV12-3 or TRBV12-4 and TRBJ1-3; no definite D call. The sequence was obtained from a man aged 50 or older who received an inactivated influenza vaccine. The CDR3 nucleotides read TGTGCCAGCAGTTTAAGACCTGGAAACACCATATATTTT. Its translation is CASSLRPGNTIYF.